The 26 T cell receptor beta chains presented below share a single source sample, sequenced in a study of T cells after yellow fever vaccination. From the 5' RACE reads, TCRdb called clonotypes with MiXCR, one entry per CDR3 protein. The sample records around 610,000 distinct CDR3 sequences, roughly 13% being singletons. The source was PBMCs, collected on the day of the yellow fever booster vaccination. The receptors derive from a man in his thirties or forties who received the YFV17D yellow fever vaccine.

This chain joins TRBV25-1 and TRBJ2-7; 9 positions agree with TRBD1. V lost 6 bases to trimming and J lost 2 bases; unmatched junction nucleotides: 11. Looked up from germline, CDR1 is MGHDK and CDR2 is SYGVNS. CDR3 length: 16 amino acids. CDR3 in amino acids: CASSASPGTGTYEQYF. CDR3 bases: TGTGCCAGCAGCGCCTCTCCGGGGACAGGGACCTACGAGCAGTACTTC.

The chain has TRBV6-1 and TRBJ1-1; no firm D call. The germline V gene has CDR1 MNHNS and CDR2 SASEGT. The V gene lost 9 bases and the J gene lost 1 base, with 12 bases spanning the gap. The CDR3 is 13 amino acids. Written as DNA, the CDR3 is TGTGCCAGTCGTCGGACGGGGAACACTGAAGCTTTCTTT. It yields the protein CASRRTGNTEAFF.

The chain combines TRBV5-5 with TRBJ1-3; possible D gene TRBD1, 6 bases. This CDR3 contains 14 residues. V shed 0 bases and J shed 5 bases, with 9 bases lying between them. Germline V gene data show CDR1 as SGHKS and CDR2 as YYEKEE (reference sequence). CDR3 region: CASSLGDTRNTIYF. In nucleotides, the CDR3 is TGTGCCAGCAGCTTGGGGGACACCCGAAACACCATATATTTT.

V is TRBV6-2 or TRBV6-3 and J is TRBJ2-7; the match to TRBD2 covers 10 bases. Germline-derived CDR1 and CDR2 are MNHEY and SVGEGT. The CDR3 is made up of 16 amino acids. The V gene end was trimmed by 5 bases and the J gene end by 4 bases; junction bases not matched to a gene: 11. The CDR3 reads CASSPASGRSPYEQYF. The CDR3 nucleotides read TGTGCCAGCAGTCCTGCTAGCGGGAGATCGCCTTACGAGCAGTACTTC.

This clonotype has a handful of counts. The chain recombines TRBV6-1 with TRBJ2-1; 9 bases map to TRBD2. V gave up 2 bases and J gave up 6 bases; unmatched junction bases: 8. The germline CDR1 and CDR2 sequences are MNHNS and SASEGT. This CDR3 comprises 16 residues. CDR3 sequence: CASSEILAGAGNEQFF. CDR3 DNA sequence: TGTGCCAGCAGTGAAATATTAGCGGGAGCGGGCAATGAGCAGTTCTTC.

The chain combines TRBV7-3 with TRBJ2-2, with TRBD1 as a possible D gene (6 bases). Germline V gives CDR1 SGHTA, CDR2 FQGTGA. CDR3 size: 14 residues. V was trimmed by 4 bases and J by 5 bases, leaving 11 bases between them. CDR3 nucleotide sequence: TGTGCCAGCAGCTCCTTAAGGGGGACCGGGGAGCTGTTTTTT. Translated, it gives CASSSLRGTGELFF.

V and J are TRBV5-4 and TRBJ2-1, with 13 nucleotides matching TRBD2. Germline values: CDR1 SGHNT, CDR2 YYREEE (reference sequence). Trimming took 3 bases from V and 6 from J; bases not matched to a gene: 6. The CDR3 is made up of 16 amino acids. The DNA of the CDR3 is TGTGCCAGCAGCTCAAAGACTAGCGGGAGGATCAATGAGCAGTTCTTC. It encodes CASSSKTSGRINEQFF.

The sample holds a few counts of this clonotype. The chain combines TRBV5-1 with TRBJ2-7; 10 nucleotides align to TRBD2. Germline V gene sequence: CDR1 SGHRS, CDR2 YFSETQ. This CDR3 region has 15 residues. V lost 0 bases and J lost 2; bases outside the gene matches: 2. As DNA, the CDR3 is TGCGCCAGCAGCTTGGCCGGGACTAGCGCCTACGAGCAGTACTTC. Its protein product is CASSLAGTSAYEQYF.

This clonotype was seen repeatedly, ten times or more. The chain couples TRBV6-2 or TRBV6-3 to TRBJ1-2, with D unclear. The CDR3 contains 15 residues. Trimming removed 6 bases from V and 6 bases from J, with 20 bases in between. Germline values: CDR1 MNHEY, CDR2 SVGEGT. The CDR3 here is CASSLLSTKSDGYTF. CDR3 bases: TGTGCCAGCAGCTTACTTTCGACGAAAAGCGATGGCTACACCTTC.

The chain is built from TRBV10-3 and TRBJ2-4; D is perhaps TRBD1 (6 bases). Germline loops: CDR1 ENHRY, CDR2 SYGVKD. CDR3 length: 15 residues. The V end lost 5 bases, the J end lost 0 bases, and 11 bases lay between the germline ends. The CDR3 protein is CAISLTGEAKNIQYF. The DNA for the CDR3 is TGTGCCATCAGTTTGACAGGAGAAGCCAAAAACATTCAGTACTTC.

This clonotype was picked up a small number of times. The chain recombines TRBV7-2 with TRBJ2-1; a weak D match, TRBD1 (6 bases). The length of the CDR3 is 14 residues. CDR1 SGHTA and CDR2 FQGNSA come from the germline V gene. Trimming cost V 5 bases and J 3 bases, with 11 bases left between them. The CDR3 is CASSQRTVYNEQFF. CDR3 in DNA: TGTGCCAGCAGCCAACGGACAGTCTACAATGAGCAGTTCTTC.

The chain couples TRBV4-1 to TRBJ2-3; the D is unclear. Germline loops: CDR1 MGHRA, CDR2 YSYEKL. V lost 1 base to trimming and J lost 0 bases, with 11 bases between them. The CDR3 runs 16 residues. The CDR3 nucleotides are TGCGCCAGCAGCCAAGGACGTCCAATTAGCACAGATACGCAGTATTTT. Translated, it gives CASSQGRPISTDTQYF.

The genes are TRBV20-1 and TRBJ2-3; perhaps TRBD2 as D (6 bases). The CDR3 is 14 residues long. Trimming removed 3 bases at V and 2 bases at J, with 12 bases between. In germline, CDR1 is DFQATT, CDR2 SNEGSKA (reference sequence). The CDR3 sequence: CSAREGTLTDTQYF. For the CDR3, the DNA is TGCAGTGCTAGGGAAGGGACTCTCACAGATACGCAGTATTTT.

The chain joins TRBV18 to TRBJ2-1; no clear D. CDR3 length equals 14 residues. Trimming pared 3 bases from V and 0 bases from J, leaving 6 bases between. Germline lookup yields CDR1 KGHSH and CDR2 LQKENI. CDR3 residues: CASSPPTSYNEQFF. CDR3 nucleotide sequence: TGTGCCAGCTCACCGCCTACCTCCTACAATGAGCAGTTCTTC.

This clonotype has just a few counts. The chain combines TRBV6-5 with TRBJ2-1; the D is unclear. V was pared by 4 bases and J by 1 base, with 14 bases between. The CDR3 sequence is 16 residues long. Looked up from germline, CDR1 is MNHEY and CDR2 is SVGAGI. CDR3 in amino acids: CASSLSTLKSYNEQFF. The CDR3 DNA sequence: TGTGCCAGCAGTTTGAGTACCCTTAAGTCCTACAATGAGCAGTTCTTC.

The sample holds many counts of this clonotype. The rearrangement links TRBV6-2 or TRBV6-3 to TRBJ2-7; maybe TRBD1 (6 bases). CDR1 is MNHEY, CDR2 SVGEGT, per germline. V shed 6 bases and J shed 1 base, with 19 bases lying between them. CDR3 length: 16 amino acids. The CDR3 reads CASSDSTGQVSYEQYF. For the CDR3, the DNA is TGTGCCAGCAGCGACTCGACGGGACAAGTGTCCTACGAGCAGTACTTC.

The chain uses TRBV5-8 and TRBJ2-7, with 8 bases lining up with TRBD2. V shed 4 bases, J shed 0 bases, and the junction held 6 bases outside the gene matches. This CDR3 is 15 amino acids long. Germline assignment: CDR1 SGHTS and CDR2 YDEGEE. In DNA form, the CDR3 reads TGTGCCAGCAGCGGCGCCGGGACTAGCTCCTACGAGCAGTACTTC. Protein sequence: CASSGAGTSSYEQYF.

The chain combines TRBV20-1 with TRBJ2-7; the D gene is possibly TRBD2 (6 bases). CDR1 DFQATT and CDR2 SNEGSKA come from the germline V gene (reference sequence). V shed 1 base and J shed 4 bases, with 11 bases lying between them. This CDR3 contains 13 residues. CDR3 in DNA: TGCAGTGCTAGAGTTAGCGGATTATACGAGCAGTACTTC. Residues: CSARVSGLYEQYF.

This rearrangement joins TRBV30 to TRBJ2-2, with TRBD1 identical over 7 bases. Unmatched junction bases numbered 6, after V lost 4 bases and J lost 4 bases. Germline V gene lookup returns CDR1 GTSNPN and CDR2 SVGIG (reference sequence). The CDR3 contains 14 residues. The CDR3 DNA reads as TGTGCCTGGAATAGGGACAGAGGCACCGGGGAGCTGTTTTTT. Amino acid sequence: CAWNRDRGTGELFF.

This clonotype has more than one count but fewer than ten. V and J are TRBV29-1 and TRBJ2-2; TRBD1 matches 10 bases. The CDR3 totals 19 residues. Germline CDR1 is SQVTM and CDR2 is ANQGSEA. Trimming cost V 0 bases and J 6 bases; bases outside gene matches: 16. The CDR3 nucleotides are TGCAGCGTTGAAGATCCTCAGGGGACAGGGGTCAGAACTCCCGGGGAGCTGTTTTTT. Amino acids: CSVEDPQGTGVRTPGELFF.

The rearrangement links TRBV20-1 to TRBJ2-1; D gene ambiguous. The CDR3 covers 11 residues. Germline CDR1 DFQATT, CDR2 SNEGSKA (reference sequence). Trimming cost V 6 bases and J 7 bases, with 10 bases left between them. CDR3 sequence: CSATLENEQFF. For the CDR3, the DNA is TGCAGTGCCACCCTAGAAAATGAGCAGTTCTTC.

In this sample, this clonotype turned up once. The chain carries TRBV5-1 and TRBJ2-1; 13 bases are shared with TRBD2. From germline, CDR1 is SGHRS and CDR2 YFSETQ. This CDR3 is built from 17 residues. V was clipped by 4 bases and J by 0 bases; unmatched bases: 4. CDR3 amino acids: CASSPTSGRASYNEQFF. CDR3 in DNA: TGCGCCAGCAGCCCAACTAGCGGGAGGGCCTCCTACAATGAGCAGTTCTTC.

DNA for the CDR3: TGCGCCAGCAGCGCAGGACAGGATAATTCACCCCTCCACTTT. Residues: CASSAGQDNSPLHF. V gene TRBV5-1 combines with J gene TRBJ1-6; 7 bases align to TRBD1. Germline-derived CDR1 and CDR2 are SGHRS and YFSETQ. V was clipped by 4 bases and J by 5 bases; unmatched bases: 3. The CDR3 spans 14 residues.

Worth noting for this clonotype: Since the CDR3 does not end with the conserved phenylalanine or tryptophan, this likely comes from a read error. The chain joins TRBV5-4 to TRBJ2-1; TRBD2 matches at 7 bases. Germline trimming cut 0 bases from V and 0 bases from J; bases unmatched to any gene: 12. Germline values: CDR1 SGHNT, CDR2 YYREEE (reference sequence). CDR3 length: 19 residues. The DNA of the CDR3 is TGTGCCAGCAGCTTGGTAAGCGGGGTCACTTGGGGCTCCTACAATGAGCAGTTCTTA. Protein product: CASSLVSGVTWGSYNEQFL.

V is TRBV5-8 and J is TRBJ2-7; D is perhaps TRBD1 (6 bases). The CDR3 length is 14 residues. The germline V gene encodes CDR1 SGHTS and CDR2 YDEGEE. V lost 2 bases and J 3 bases, leaving 12 bases between the germline ends. CDR3 nucleotides: TGTGCCAGCAGCTTTGGACAGCAAATCTACGAGCAGTACTTC. Translated, it gives CASSFGQQIYEQYF.

The chain couples TRBV12-3 or TRBV12-4 to TRBJ2-2; TRBD2 is a possible D gene (6 bases). Trimming removed 6 bases at V and 7 bases at J, with 24 bases between. The CDR3 loop spans 17 amino acids. The CDR3 is CASSPRPSDHGGGELFF. CDR3 nucleotide sequence: TGTGCCAGCAGCCCTCGGCCGTCAGACCACGGGGGCGGGGAGCTGTTTTTT.